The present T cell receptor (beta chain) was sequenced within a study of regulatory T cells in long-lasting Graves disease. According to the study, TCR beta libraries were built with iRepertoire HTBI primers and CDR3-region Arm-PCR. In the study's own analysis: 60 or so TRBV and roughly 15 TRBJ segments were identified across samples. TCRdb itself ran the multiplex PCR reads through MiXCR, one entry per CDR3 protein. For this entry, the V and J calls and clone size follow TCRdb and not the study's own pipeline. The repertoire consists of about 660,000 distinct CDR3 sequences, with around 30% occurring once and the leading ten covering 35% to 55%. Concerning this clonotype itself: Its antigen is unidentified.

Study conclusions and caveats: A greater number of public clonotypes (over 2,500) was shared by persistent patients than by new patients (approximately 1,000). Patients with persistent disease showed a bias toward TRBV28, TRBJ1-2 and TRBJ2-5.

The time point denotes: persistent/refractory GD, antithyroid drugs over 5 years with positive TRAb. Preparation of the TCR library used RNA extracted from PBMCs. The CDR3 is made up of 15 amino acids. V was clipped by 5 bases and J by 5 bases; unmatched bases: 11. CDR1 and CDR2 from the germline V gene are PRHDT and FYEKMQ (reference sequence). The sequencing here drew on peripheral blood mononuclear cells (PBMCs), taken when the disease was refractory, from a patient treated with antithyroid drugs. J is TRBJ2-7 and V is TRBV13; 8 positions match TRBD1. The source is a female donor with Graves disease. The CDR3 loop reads CASSPAGTGKHEQYF. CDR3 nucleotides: TGTGCCAGCAGCCCCGCCGGGACAGGAAAGCACGAGCAGTACTTC. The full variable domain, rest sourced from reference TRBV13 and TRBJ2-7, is AAGVIQSPRHLIKEKRETATLKCYPIPRHDTVYWYQQGPGQDPQFLISFYEKMQSDKGSIPDRFSAQQFSDYHSELNMSSLELGDSALYFCASSPAGTGKHEQYFGPGTRLTVT.